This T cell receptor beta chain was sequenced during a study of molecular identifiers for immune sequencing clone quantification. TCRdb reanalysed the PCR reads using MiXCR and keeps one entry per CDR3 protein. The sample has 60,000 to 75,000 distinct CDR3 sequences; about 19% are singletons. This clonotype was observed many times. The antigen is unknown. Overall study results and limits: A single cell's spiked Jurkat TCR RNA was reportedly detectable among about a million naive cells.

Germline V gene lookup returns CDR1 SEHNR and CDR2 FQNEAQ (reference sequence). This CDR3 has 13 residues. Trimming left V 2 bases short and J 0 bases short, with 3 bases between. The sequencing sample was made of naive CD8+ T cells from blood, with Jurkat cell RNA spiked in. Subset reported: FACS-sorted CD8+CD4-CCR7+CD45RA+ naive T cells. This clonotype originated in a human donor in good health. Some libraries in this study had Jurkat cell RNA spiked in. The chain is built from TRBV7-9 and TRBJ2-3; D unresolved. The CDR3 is CASSLPSTDTQYF. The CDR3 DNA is TGTGCCAGCAGCTTACCTAGCACAGATACGCAGTATTTT.